The sequence of this T cell receptor (beta chain) was determined in a study of T cells in Graves' hyperthyroidism and ophthalmopathy. Study overall: Peripheral blood samples were taken at initial diagnosis, prior to any treatment. General observations from the study: Most clonotypes expanded in the thyroid (above 0.001) were also present in blood.

As regards this clonotype: Its cognate antigen is unknown.

RNA transcripts provided the source from which TCR beta CDR3 regions were amplified. A set of HTBI primers served as the primers for a first-round RT-PCR of the TCR CDR3. Via MiXCR, TCRdb re-called the multiplex PCR reads, giving one row per CDR3 protein. Of about 620,000 distinct CDR3 sequences in the sample, around 16% are singletons; the top ten hold 3.8%. PBMCs were obtained from approximately 10 ml fresh peripheral blood. V lost 0 bases and J 6 bases, leaving 12 bases between the germline ends. The length of the CDR3 is 15 residues. CDR1 and CDR2 (germline): LNHNV, YYDKDF (reference sequence). J is TRBJ2-1 and V is TRBV15; unclear D gene. The sequenced material came from blood. This TCR came from a young woman with Graves' hyperthyroidism. The CDR3 DNA sequence: TGTGCCACCAGCAGAGAGAAGTGGCAGACCAATGAGCAGTTCTTC. Protein product: CATSREKWQTNEQFF.